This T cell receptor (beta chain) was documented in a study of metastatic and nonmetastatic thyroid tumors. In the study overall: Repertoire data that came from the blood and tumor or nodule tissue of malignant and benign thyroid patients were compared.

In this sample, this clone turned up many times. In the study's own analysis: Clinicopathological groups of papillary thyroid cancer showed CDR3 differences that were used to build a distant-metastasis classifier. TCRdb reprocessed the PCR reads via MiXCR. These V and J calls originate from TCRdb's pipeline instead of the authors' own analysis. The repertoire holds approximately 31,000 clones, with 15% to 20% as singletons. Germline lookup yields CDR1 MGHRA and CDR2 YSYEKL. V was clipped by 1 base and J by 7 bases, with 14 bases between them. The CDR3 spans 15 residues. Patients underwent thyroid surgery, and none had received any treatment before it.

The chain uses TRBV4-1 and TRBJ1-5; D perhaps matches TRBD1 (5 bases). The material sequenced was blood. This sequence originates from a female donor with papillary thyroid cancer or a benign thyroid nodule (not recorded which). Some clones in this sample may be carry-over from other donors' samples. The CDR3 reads CASSQVSGRSQPQHF. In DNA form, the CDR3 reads TGCGCCAGCAGCCAAGTTTCAGGGCGATCACAGCCCCAGCATTTT.